This T cell receptor (beta chain) was recovered during a study of cytomegalovirus exposure and HLA in healthy donors. Broader study findings: In a later analysis, donors in an Asian-associated ancestry cluster reportedly had fewer N-insertions in productive TCRs than the cohort mean. The authors reported that TCR beta sequences could predict HLA-A and HLA-B alleles. These predictions were accurate for most subjects in the first cohort.

Worth noting for this clone: As yet, its antigen is unknown.

With 60 Vbeta and 13 Jbeta primers, the PCR was carried out. Repertoires were generated with immunoSEQ multiplex PCR, while TCRdb's copy carries only in-frame clones and drops some. There are about 170,000 clones in the sample; about 75% occur only once, and under 2.5% lies in the top ten. Regarding donors, all were healthy bone marrow donors. The sequence was collected from a female donor in good health and CMV-seronegative. Specimen: PBMCs.

The CDR3 is CASSSLQDRGRHGYTF. The CDR3 coding sequence is TGTGCCAGCAGTTCCCTCCAGGACAGGGGGCGTCATGGCTACACCTTC. This chain joins TRBV27 and TRBJ1-2; 11 bases match TRBD1. V was pared by 4 bases and J by 6 bases, with 10 bases of the junction left unmatched. Germline V gene lookup returns CDR1 MNHEY and CDR2 SMNVEV (reference sequence). The length of the CDR3 is 16 residues.